The clone carrying this T cell receptor beta chain was observed a few times. What it binds is not known. The TCR beta cDNA libraries carried unique molecular identifiers. TCRdb reprocessed the PCR reads via MiXCR and lists one record per CDR3 protein. The sample records about 560,000 distinct CDR3 sequences, roughly 47% being singletons. CDR3 length: 13 residues. The trim removed 8 bases at V and 7 bases at J, leaving 11 bases unmatched. The germline gives CDR1 LGHNA, CDR2 YNFKEQ. The data were taken from a study of post-analysis software for immune sequencing data. Study in general: Some patients lacked subtype; others had relapsing-remitting, secondary progressive or progressive-relapsing disease. Whole-study findings and limits: Clustering by F measure revealed strong co-clustering among samples prepared together in one batch. In multiple sclerosis, normalized Chao1 diversity was significantly below that of controls. Roughly 5 TRBV segments occurring more often in patients than controls included TRBV5-6, TRBV5-1 and TRBV20-1.

The receptor was derived from a girl between 10 and 17 years old with multiple sclerosis. Sequenced: blood. The chain carries TRBV4-2 and TRBJ2-7, with 7 nucleotides matching TRBD2. DNA of the CDR3: TGTGCCAGCGGGGCGGGGGAGTACAATGAGCAGTACTTC. Translation gives CASGAGEYNEQYF.